This T cell receptor (beta chain) was recovered during a study of T cells in Graves' hyperthyroidism and ophthalmopathy. Study observations and caveats: From stable hyperthyroidism, ophthalmopathy was set apart by a 13 V-J model. Prediction of ophthalmopathy progression came a median 6.5 months pre-onset. Most clonotypes that expanded in the thyroid above 0.001 also showed up in blood.

Comments on this clonotype: As yet, its antigen is unknown.

The V and J ends lost 8 bases and 5 bases respectively, with 14 bases between them. The CDR3 contains 13 residues. The germline V gene encodes CDR1 SNHLY and CDR2 FYNNEI. RNA transcripts gave rise to amplified TCR beta CDR3 regions. The primer set for the first-round RT-PCR of the TCR CDR3 was HTBI. TCRdb reanalysed the multiplex PCR reads using MiXCR and keeps one entry per CDR3 protein. This table holds 660,000 or so distinct CDR3 sequences, around 21% found once. Sample: blood. This clonotype was obtained from a man aged 25 to 40 with Graves' ophthalmopathy. The chain couples TRBV2 to TRBJ2-3; D uncertain. Written as DNA, the CDR3 is TGTGCCAGCGTGGTTGGCCCAGGAGATACGCAGTATTTT. As protein: CASVVGPGDTQYF.